This T cell receptor beta chain was sequenced in a study of blood T cells in healthy people across ages. On the study more broadly: Capture via template switching afforded approximately one barcoded beta molecule per two T cells.

There are a few counts of this clonotype. A J-beta primer mix and a sample-barcoded 5' primer were used in a second PCR of about 7 to 12 cycles. TCRdb ran MiXCR on the 5' RACE reads and lists one entry per CDR3 protein. The table includes approximately 1,700,000 distinct CDR3 sequences, 35% to 50% detected once. Germline CDR1 and CDR2: KGHDR and SFDVKD. V trimming: 2 bases; J trimming: 4 bases; junction bases outside the gene matches: 5. The CDR3 consists of 16 residues. The origin of this receptor is a human donor in good health. Sequencing used blood. The rearrangement uses TRBV24-1 and TRBJ2-1; the match to TRBD1 covers 9 bases. The CDR3 bases are TGTGCCACCAGTGATTACAGGGGGCGCGGTTACAATGAGCAGTTCTTC. Its protein product is CATSDYRGRGYNEQFF.